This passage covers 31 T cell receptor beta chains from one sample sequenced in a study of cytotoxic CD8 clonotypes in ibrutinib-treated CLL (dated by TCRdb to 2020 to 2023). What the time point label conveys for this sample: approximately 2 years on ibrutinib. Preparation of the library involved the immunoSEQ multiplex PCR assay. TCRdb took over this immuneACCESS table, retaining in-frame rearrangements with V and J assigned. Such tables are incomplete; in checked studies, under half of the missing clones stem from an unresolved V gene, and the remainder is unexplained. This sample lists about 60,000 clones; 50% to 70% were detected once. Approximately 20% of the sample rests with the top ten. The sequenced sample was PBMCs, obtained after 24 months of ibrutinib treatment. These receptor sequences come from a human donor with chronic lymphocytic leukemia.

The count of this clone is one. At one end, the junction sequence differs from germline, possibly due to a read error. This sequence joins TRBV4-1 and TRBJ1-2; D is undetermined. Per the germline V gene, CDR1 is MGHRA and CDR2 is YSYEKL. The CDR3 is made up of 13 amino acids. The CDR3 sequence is CASSFGTNYGYTF. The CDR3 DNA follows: TGTGCCAGCAGCTTTGGGACTAACTATGGCTACACCTTC.

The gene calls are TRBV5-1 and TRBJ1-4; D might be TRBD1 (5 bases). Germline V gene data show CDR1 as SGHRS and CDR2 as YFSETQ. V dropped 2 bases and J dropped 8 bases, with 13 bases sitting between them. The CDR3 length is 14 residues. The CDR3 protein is CASSFSRGEEKLFF. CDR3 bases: TGCGCCAGCAGCTTTTCTCGGGGGGAAGAAAAACTGTTTTTT.

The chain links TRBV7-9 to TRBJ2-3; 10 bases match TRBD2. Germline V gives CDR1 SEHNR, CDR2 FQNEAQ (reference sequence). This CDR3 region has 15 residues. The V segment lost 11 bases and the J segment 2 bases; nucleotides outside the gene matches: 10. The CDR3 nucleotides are TGTGCCCTCCAAGGGCTAGCGGGGGTCACAGATACGCAGTATTTT. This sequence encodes CALQGLAGVTDTQYF.

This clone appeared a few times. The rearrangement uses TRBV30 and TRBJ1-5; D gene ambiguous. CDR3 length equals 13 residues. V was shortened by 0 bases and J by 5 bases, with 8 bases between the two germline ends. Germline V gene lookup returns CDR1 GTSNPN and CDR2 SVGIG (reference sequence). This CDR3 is CAWSVRGHQPQHF. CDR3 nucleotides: TGTGCCTGGAGTGTAAGAGGGCATCAGCCCCAGCATTTT.

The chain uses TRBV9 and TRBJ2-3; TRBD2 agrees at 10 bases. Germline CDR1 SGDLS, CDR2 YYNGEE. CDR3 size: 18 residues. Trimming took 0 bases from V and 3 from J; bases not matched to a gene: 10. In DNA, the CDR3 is TGTGCCAGCAGCGTAGAAGGACTAGCGGACACCCTTACAGATACGCAGTATTTT. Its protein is CASSVEGLADTLTDTQYF.

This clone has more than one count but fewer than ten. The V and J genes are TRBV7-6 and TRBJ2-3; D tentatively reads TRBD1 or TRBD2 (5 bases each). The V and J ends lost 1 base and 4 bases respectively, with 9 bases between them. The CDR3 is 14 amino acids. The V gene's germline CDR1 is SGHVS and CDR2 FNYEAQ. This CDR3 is CASSLGGSPDTQYF. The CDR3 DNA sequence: TGTGCCAGCAGCTTAGGGGGGAGCCCAGATACGCAGTATTTT.

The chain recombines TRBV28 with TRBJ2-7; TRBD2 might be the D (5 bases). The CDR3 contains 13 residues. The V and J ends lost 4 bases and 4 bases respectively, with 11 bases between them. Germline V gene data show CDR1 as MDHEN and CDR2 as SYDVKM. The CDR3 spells CASSSTGEYEQYV. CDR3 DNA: TGTGCCAGCAGTTCCACCGGGGAATACGAGCAGTACGTC.

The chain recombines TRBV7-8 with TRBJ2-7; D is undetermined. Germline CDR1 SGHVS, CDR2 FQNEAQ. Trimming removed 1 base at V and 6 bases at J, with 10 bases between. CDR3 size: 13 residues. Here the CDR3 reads CASSLVSAGEQYF. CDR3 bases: TGTGCCAGCAGCTTAGTTTCTGCCGGCGAGCAGTACTTC. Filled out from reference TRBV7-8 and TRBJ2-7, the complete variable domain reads GAGVSQSPRYKVAKRGQDVALRCDPISGHVSLFWYQQALGQGPEFLTYFQNEAQLDKSGLPSDRFFAERPEGSVSTLKIQRTQQEDSAVYLCASSLVSAGEQYFGPGTRLTVT.

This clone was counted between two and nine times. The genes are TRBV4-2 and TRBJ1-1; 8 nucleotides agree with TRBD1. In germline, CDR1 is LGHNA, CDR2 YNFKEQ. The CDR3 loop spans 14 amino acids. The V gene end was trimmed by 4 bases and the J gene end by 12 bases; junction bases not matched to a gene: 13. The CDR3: CASSPLRQGSWTFF. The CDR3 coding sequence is TGTGCCAGCAGCCCCCTTAGACAGGGGAGTTGGACTTTCTTT.

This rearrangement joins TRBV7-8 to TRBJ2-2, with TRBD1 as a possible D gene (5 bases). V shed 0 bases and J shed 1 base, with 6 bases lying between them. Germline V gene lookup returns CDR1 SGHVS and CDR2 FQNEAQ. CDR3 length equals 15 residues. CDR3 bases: TGTGCCAGCAGCTTAGCCAGGGTGAACACCGGGGAGCTGTTTTTT. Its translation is CASSLARVNTGELFF.

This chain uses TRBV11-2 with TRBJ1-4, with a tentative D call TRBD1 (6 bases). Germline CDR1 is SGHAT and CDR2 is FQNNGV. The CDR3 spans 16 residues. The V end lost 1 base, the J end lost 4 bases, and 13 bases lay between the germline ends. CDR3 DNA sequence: TGTGCCAGCAGCTTAGGGACAGTCCAATTTAATGAAAAACTGTTTTTT. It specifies CASSLGTVQFNEKLFF.

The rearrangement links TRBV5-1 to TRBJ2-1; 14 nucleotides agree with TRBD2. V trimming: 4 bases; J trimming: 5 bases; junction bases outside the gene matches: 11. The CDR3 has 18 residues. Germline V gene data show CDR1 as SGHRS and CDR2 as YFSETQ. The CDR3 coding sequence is TGCGCCAGCAGCGGCGGACTAGCGGGAGGCCAAATAAACAATGAGCAGTTCTTC. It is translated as CASSGGLAGGQINNEQFF.

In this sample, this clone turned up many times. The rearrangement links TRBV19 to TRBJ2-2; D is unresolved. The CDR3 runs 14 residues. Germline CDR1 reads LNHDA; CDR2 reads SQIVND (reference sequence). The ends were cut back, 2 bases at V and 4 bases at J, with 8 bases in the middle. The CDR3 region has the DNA TGTGCCAGTAGTATATCTCTCCCCACCGGGGAGCTGTTTTTT. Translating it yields CASSISLPTGELFF.

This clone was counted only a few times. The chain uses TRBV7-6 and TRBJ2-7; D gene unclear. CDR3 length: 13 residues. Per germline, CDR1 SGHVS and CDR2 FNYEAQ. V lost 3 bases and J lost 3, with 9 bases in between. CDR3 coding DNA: TGTGCCAGCAGCTTCGGACCGAACTACGAGCAGTACGTC. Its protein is CASSFGPNYEQYV.

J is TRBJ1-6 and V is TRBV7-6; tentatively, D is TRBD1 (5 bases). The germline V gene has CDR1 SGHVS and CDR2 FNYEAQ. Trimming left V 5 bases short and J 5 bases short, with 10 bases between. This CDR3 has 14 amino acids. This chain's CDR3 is CASSRLGDNSPLHF. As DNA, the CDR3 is TGTGCCAGCAGCCGCCTGGGGGATAATTCACCCCTCCACTTT.

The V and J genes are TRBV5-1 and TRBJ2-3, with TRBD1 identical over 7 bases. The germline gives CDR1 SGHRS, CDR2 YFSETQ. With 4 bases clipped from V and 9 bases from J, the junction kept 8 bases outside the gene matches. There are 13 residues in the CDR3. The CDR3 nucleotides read TGCGCCAGCAGCCCCGACAGGGTGGGGACGCAGTATTTT. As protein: CASSPDRVGTQYF.

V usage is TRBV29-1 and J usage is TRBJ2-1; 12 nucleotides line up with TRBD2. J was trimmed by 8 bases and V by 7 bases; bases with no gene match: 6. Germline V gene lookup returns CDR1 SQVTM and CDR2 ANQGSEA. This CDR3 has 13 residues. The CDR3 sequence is CSGGLAGWDEQFF. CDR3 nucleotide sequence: TGCAGCGGAGGACTAGCGGGATGGGATGAGCAGTTCTTC.

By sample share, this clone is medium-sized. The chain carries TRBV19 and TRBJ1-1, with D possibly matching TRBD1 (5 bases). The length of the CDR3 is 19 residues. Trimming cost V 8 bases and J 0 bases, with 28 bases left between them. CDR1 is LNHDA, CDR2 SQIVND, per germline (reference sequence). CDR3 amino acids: CASHPVVATDDKMNTEAFF. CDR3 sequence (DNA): TGTGCCAGTCACCCGGTGGTGGCGACAGACGATAAAATGAACACTGAAGCTTTCTTT. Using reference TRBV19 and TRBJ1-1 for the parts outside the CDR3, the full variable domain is DGGITQSPKYLFRKEGQNVTLSCEQNLNHDAMYWYRQDPGQGLRLIYYSQIVNDFQKGDIAEGYSVSREKKESFPLTVTSAQKNPTAFYLCASHPVVATDDKMNTEAFFGQGTRLTVV.

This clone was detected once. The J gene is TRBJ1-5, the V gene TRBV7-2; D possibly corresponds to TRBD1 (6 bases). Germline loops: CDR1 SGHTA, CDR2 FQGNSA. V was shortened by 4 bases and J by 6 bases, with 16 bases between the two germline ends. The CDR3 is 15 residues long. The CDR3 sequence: CASSSLGGGGQPQHF. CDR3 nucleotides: TGTGCCAGCAGCTCCCTTGGTGGGGGCGGTCAGCCCCAGCATTTT.

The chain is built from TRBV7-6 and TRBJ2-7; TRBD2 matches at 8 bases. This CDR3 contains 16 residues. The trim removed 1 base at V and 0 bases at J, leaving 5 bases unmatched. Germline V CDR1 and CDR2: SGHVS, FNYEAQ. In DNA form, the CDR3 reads TGTGCCAGCAGCTTAGTCGGGGGGGAAAGCTCCTACGAGCAGTACTTC. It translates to CASSLVGGESSYEQYF.

The CDR3 sequence: CASSFSGLLTYEQYF. The CDR3 DNA reads TGTGCCAGCAGTTTTTCCGGGTTACTGACCTACGAGCAGTACTTC. V and J are TRBV27 and TRBJ2-7, with no clear D. Between the trimmed V and J ends, which lost 3 bases and 2 bases, there was a span of 14 bases. Germline-derived CDR1 and CDR2 are MNHEY and SMNVEV (reference sequence). This CDR3 comprises 15 residues.

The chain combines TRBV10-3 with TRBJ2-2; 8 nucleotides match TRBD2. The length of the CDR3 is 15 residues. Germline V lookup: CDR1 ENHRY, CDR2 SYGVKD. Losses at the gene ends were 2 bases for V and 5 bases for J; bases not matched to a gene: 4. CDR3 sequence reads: CAISEGTSRTGELFF. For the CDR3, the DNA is TGTGCCATCAGTGAGGGGACTAGTCGGACCGGGGAGCTGTTTTTT.

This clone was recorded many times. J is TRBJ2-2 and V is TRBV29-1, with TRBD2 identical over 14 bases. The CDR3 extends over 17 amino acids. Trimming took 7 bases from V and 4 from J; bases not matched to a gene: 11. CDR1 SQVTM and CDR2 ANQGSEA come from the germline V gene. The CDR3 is CSASGLAGATGTGELFF. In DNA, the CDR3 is TGCAGCGCCTCGGGACTAGCGGGGGCGACGGGCACCGGGGAGCTGTTTTTT.

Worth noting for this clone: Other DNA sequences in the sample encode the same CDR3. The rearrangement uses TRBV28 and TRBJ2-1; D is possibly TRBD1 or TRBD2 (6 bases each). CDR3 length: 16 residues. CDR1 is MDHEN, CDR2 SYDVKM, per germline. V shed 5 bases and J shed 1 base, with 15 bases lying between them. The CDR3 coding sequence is TGTGCCAGCAGTCCGTCCCGGAGGGGGTCCTACAATGAGCAGTTCTTC. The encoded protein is CASSPSRRGSYNEQFF.

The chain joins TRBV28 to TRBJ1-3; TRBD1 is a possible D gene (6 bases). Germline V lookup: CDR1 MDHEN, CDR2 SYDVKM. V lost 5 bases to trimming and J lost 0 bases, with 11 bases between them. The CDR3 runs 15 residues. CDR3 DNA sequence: TGTGCCAGCAGTAACCAGGGGTTCTCTGGAAACACCATATATTTT. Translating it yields CASSNQGFSGNTIYF.

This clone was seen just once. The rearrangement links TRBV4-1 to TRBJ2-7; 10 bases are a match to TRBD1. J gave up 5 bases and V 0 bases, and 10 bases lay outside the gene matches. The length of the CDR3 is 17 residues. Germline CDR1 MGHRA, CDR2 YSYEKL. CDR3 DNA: TGCGCCAGCAGCCAAGAAAGATTCGGGACAGGGGTTAACGAGCAGTACTTC. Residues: CASSQERFGTGVNEQYF.

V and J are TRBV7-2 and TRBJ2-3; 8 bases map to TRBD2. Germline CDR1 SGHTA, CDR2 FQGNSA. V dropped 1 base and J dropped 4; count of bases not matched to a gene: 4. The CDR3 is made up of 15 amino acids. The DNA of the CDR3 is TGTGCCAGCAGCTTAGGTAGCGGGGTCTCAGATACGCAGTATTTT. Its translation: CASSLGSGVSDTQYF.

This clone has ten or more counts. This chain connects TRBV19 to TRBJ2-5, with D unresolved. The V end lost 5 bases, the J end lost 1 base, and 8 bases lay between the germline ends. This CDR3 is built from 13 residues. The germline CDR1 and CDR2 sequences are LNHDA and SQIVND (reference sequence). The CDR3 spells CASSYTIQETQYF. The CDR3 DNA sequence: TGTGCCAGTAGTTACACGATCCAAGAGACCCAGTACTTC.

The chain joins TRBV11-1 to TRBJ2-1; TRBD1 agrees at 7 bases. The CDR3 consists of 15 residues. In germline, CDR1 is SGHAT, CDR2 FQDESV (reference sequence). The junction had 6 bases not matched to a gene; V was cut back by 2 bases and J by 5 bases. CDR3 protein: CASSLLRRGNNEQFF. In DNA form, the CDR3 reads TGTGCCAGCAGCTTATTACGCAGGGGGAACAATGAGCAGTTCTTC.

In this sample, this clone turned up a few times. The CDR3 region has the DNA TGTGCCAGTAGTATCAAACAGGGGACCTACGAGCAGTACTTC. The encoded protein is CASSIKQGTYEQYF. The chain links TRBV19 to TRBJ2-7, with 7 positions matching TRBD1. The CDR3 runs 14 residues. The junction had 4 bases not matched to a gene; V was cut back by 3 bases and J by 2 bases. CDR1 and CDR2 from the germline V gene are LNHDA and SQIVND (reference sequence).

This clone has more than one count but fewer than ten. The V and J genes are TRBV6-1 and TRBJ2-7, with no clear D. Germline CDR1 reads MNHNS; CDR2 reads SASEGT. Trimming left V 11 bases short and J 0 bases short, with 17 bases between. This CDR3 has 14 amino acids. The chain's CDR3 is CASMPSQSSYEQYF. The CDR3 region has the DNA TGTGCCTCAATGCCTTCCCAGAGCTCCTACGAGCAGTACTTC.